This TCR beta chain was captured in a study of shared clonotypes between healthy human individuals. TCRdb keeps only in-frame clones here, not all; method: immunoSEQ multiplex PCR. The sample holds about 2.4 million clones, approximately 92% seen once. Germline V gene lookup returns CDR1 SGHTA and CDR2 FQGNSA. Trimming pared 3 bases from V and 5 bases from J, leaving 10 bases between. The CDR3 is made up of 13 amino acids. Caucasian adults living in Nashville, Tennessee, provided all samples. The receptor was derived from a man aged 18 to 29 in good health. The chain links TRBV7-2 to TRBJ1-2, with D maybe TRBD1 (5 bases). Sequencing used naive CD4+ T cells sorted from blood. Sample subset: CD45RA+ positively selected. CDR3 residues: CASSFGGVYGYTF. For the CDR3, the DNA is TGTGCCAGCAGCTTTGGGGGGGTATATGGCTACACCTTC.